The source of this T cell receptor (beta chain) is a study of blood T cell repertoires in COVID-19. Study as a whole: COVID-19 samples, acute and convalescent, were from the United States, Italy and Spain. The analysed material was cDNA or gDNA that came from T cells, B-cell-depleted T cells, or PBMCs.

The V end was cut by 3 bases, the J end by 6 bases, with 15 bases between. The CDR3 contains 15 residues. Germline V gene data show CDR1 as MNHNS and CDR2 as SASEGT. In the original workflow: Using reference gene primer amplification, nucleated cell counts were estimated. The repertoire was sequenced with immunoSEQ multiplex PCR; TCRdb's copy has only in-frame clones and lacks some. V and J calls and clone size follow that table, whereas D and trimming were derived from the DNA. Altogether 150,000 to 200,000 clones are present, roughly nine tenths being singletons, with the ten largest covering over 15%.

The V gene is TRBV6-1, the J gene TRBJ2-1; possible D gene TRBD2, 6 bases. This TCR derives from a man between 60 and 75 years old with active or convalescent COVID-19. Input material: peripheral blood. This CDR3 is CASSEAGTGGNEQFF. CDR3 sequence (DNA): TGTGCCAGCAGTGAGGCCGGGACTGGCGGCAATGAGCAGTTCTTC.